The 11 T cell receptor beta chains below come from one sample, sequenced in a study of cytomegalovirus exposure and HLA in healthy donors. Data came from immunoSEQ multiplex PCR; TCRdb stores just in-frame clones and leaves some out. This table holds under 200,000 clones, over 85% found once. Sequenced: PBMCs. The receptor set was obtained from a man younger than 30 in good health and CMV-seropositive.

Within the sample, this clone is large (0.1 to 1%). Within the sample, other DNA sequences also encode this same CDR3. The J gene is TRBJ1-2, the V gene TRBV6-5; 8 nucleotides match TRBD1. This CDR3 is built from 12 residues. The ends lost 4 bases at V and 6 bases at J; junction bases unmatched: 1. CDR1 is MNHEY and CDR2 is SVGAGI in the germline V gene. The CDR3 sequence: CASSSGGDGYTF. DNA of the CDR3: TGTGCCAGCAGTTCAGGGGGCGATGGCTACACCTTC.

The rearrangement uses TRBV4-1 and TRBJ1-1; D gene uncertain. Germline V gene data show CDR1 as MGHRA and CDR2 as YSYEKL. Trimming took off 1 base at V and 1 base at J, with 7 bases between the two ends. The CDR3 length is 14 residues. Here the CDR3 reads CASSQGAGNTEAFF. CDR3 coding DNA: TGCGCCAGCAGCCAAGGAGCGGGGAACACTGAAGCTTTCTTT.

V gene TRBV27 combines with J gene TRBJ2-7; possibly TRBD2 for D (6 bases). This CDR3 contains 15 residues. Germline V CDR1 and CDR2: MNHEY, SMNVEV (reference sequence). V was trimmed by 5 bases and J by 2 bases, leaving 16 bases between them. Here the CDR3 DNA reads TGTGCCAGCAGTGACGGAGGGAGATGGGCCTACGAGCAGTACTTC. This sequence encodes CASSDGGRWAYEQYF.

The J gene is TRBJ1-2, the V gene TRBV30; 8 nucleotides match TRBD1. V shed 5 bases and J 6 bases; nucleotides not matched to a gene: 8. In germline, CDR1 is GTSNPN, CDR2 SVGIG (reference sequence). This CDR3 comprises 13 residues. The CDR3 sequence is CAWGGNRGNGYTF. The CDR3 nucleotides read TGTGCCTGGGGCGGGAACAGGGGGAATGGCTACACCTTC.

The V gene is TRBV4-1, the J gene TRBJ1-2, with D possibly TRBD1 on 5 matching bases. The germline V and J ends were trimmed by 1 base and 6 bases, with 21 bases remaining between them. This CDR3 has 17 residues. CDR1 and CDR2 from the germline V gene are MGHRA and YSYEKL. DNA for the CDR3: TGCGCCAGCAGCCAAGGCAACAGGCGCAGCGGGGGGGATGGCTACACCTTC. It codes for CASSQGNRRSGGDGYTF.

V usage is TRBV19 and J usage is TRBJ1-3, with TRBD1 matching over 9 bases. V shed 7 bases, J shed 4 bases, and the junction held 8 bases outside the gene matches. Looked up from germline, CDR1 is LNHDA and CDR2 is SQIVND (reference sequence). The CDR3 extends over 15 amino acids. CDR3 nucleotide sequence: TGTGCCAGTAAAACTAGTGGACAGGGGGGAAACACCATATATTTT. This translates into CASKTSGQGGNTIYF.

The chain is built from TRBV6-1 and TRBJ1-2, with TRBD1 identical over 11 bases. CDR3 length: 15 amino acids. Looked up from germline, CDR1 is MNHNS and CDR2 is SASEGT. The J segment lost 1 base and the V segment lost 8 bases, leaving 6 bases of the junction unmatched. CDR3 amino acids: CASESGTGGNYGYTF. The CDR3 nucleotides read TGTGCCAGCGAATCCGGGACAGGGGGTAACTATGGCTACACCTTC.

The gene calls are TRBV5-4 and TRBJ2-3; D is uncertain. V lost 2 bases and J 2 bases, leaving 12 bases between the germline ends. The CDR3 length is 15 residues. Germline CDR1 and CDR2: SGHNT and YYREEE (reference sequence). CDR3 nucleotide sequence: TGTGCCAGCAGCTTCACACATTCTTCCACAGATACGCAGTATTTT. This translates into CASSFTHSSTDTQYF. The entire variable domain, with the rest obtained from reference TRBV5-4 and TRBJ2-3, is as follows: ETGVTQSPTHLIKTRGQQVTLRCSSQSGHNTVSWYQQALGQGPQFIFQYYREEENGRGNFPPRFSGLQFPNYSSELNVNALELDDSALYLCASSFTHSSTDTQYFGPGTRLTVL.

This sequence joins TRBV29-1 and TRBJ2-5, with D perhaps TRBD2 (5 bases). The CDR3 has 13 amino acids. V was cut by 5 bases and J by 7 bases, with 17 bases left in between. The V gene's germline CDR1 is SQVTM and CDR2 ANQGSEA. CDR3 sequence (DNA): TGCAGCGTTTCCCGTGGAGGTGGCATGACCCAGTACTTC. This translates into CSVSRGGGMTQYF.

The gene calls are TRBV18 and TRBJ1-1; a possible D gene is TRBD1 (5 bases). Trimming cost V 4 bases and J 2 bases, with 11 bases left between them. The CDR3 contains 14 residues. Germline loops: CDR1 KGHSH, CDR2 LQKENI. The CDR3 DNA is TGTGCCAGCTCACGCACCGACAGTAACACTGAAGCTTTCTTT. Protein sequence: CASSRTDSNTEAFF.

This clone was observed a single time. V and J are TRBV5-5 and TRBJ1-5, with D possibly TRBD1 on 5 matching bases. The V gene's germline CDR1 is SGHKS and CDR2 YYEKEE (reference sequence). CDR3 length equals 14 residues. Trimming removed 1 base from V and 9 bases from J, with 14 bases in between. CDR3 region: CASSLWQGSLPQHF. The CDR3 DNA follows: TGTGCCAGCAGCTTGTGGCAGGGATCATTGCCCCAGCATTTT. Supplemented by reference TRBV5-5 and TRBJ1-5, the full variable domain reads DAGVTQSPTHLIKTRGQQVTLRCSPISGHKSVSWYQQVLGQGPQFIFQYYEKEERGRGNFPDRFSARQFPNYSSELNVNALLLGDSALYLCASSLWQGSLPQHFGDGTRLSIL.